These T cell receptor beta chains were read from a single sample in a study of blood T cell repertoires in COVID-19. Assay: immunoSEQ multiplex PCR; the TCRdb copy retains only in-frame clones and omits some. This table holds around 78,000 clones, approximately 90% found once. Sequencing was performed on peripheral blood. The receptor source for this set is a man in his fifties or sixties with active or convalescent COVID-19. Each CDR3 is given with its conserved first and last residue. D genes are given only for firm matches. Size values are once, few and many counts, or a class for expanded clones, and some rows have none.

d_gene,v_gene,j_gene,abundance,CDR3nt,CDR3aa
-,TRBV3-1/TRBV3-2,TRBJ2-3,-,TGTGCCAGCAGCCAAGATCTAGCGCAAAGCACAGATACGCAGTATTTT,CASSQDLAQSTDTQYF
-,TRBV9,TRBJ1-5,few,TGTGCCAGCAGCGTAGGGCAGGGAAGGGATCAGCCCCAGCATTTT,CASSVGQGRDQPQHF
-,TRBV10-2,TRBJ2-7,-,TGCGCCAGCAGCCGGACGGGGGAGAAGGGAAAGTACTTC,CASSRTGEKGKYF
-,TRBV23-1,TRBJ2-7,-,TGCGCCAGCAGAACAGGGTTGCGGATTCGAATAGTAAGACACGAGCAGTACTTC,CASRTGLRIRIVRHEQYF
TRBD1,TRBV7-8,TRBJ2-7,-,TGTGCCAGCAGCTTGAGTTGGCAGGGGGACTACGAGCAGTACTTC,CASSLSWQGDYEQYF
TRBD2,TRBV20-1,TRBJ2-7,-,TGCAGTGCTAGTATAGCGGGGGTCTACGAGCAGTACTTC,CSASIAGVYEQYF
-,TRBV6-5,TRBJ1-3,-,TGTGCCAGCAGTTACCAGTCTGGAAACACCATATATTTT,CASSYQSGNTIYF
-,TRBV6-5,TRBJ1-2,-,TGTGCCACCAAACAGGGCACGGTCTATGGCTACACCTTC,CATKQGTVYGYTF
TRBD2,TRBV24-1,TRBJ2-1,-,TGTGCCACCAGTGGTAGCGGGAGGGCCTTCAATGAGCAGTTCTTC,CATSGSGRAFNEQFF
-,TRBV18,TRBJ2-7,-,TGTGCCAGCTCACCACAGGGGAATTTGTACGAGCAGTACTTC,CASSPQGNLYEQYF
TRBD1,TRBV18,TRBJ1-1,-,TGTGCCAGCTCACTACGGACAGGGGAGAACACTGAAGCTTTCTTT,CASSLRTGENTEAFF
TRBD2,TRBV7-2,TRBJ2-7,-,TGTGCCAGCAGCTTAGTAGGTGGGGGGGCCTACGAGCAGTACTTC,CASSLVGGGAYEQYF
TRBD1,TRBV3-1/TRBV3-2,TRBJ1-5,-,TGTGCCAGCAGCCAACCCAAGGGCGGGACAGATCAGCCCCAGCATTTT,CASSQPKGGTDQPQHF
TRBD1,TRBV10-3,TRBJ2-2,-,TGTGCCATCAGCGGACAGGGTGGGGCCGGGGAGCTGTTTTTT,CAISGQGGAGELFF
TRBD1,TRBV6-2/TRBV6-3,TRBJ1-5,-,TGTGCCAGCAGTGAGTCGAGACAGGGAGTCGGGCAGCCCCAGCATTTT,CASSESRQGVGQPQHF
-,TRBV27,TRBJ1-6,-,TGTGCCAGAGGGGACCGGGGCCCAGGGGAGCACTCCTATAATTCACCCCTCCACTTT,CARGDRGPGEHSYNSPLHF
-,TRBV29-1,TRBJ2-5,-,TGTGTCCTGGGGCATTGGCAAGAGACCCAGTACTTC,CVLGHWQETQYF
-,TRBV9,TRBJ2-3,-,TGTGCCAGCAGCCCCGACGTAGCACTCACCACAGATACGCAGTATTTT,CASSPDVALTTDTQYF
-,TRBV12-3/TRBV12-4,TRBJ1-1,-,TGTGCCAGCAGTTTATCGACAGAGACTGAAGCTTTCTTT,CASSLSTETEAFF
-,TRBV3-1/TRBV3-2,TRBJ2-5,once,TGTGCCAGCAGCCAAGATCGTGCTAGCGACAACCAAGAGACCCAGTACTTC,CASSQDRASDNQETQYF
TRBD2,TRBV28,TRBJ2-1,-,TGTGCCAGCAGTTTACGGCTAGCGGTCAATGAGCAGTTCTTC,CASSLRLAVNEQFF
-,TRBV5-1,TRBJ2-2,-,TGCGCCAGCAGCTTGACCGGGAGATCCGGGGAGCTGTTTTTT,CASSLTGRSGELFF
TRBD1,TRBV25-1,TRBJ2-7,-,TGTGCCAGCAGTGCTGGGACAGGGGGCTACGAGCAGTACTTC,CASSAGTGGYEQYF
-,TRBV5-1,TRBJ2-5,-,TGCGCCAGCAGCTTGGATTCCGTCCAAGAGACCCAGTACTTC,CASSLDSVQETQYF
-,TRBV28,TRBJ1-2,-,TGTGCCAGCAGCCAACAATCCTATGGCTACACCTTC,CASSQQSYGYTF
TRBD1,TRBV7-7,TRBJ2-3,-,TGTGCCAGCAGCTCGGGTAGACAGGGATACACAGATACGCAGTATTTT,CASSSGRQGYTDTQYF
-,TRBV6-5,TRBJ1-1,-,TGTGCCAGCAGACGCGGACGGGGTGAAGCTTTCTTT,CASRRGRGEAFF
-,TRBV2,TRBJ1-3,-,TGTGCCACCCAACAGGGATGGGGAAACACCATATATTTT,CATQQGWGNTIYF
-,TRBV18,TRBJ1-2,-,TGTGCCAGCTCACCGGGTGCCGGGAGGGAAAAAAACTATGGCTACACCTTC,CASSPGAGREKNYGYTF
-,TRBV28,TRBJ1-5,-,TGTGCCAGCAGTCCCCTCGGGCAGCCCCAGCATTTT,CASSPLGQPQHF
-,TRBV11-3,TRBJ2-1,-,TGTGCCAGCAGCTTAGAGAGCTCTAACAATGAGCAGTTCTTC,CASSLESSNNEQFF
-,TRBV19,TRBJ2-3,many,TGTGCCAGTACCTCCGGGCAGGGGACAGATACGCAGTATTTT,CASTSGQGTDTQYF
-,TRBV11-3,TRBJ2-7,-,TGTGCCAGCAGCTTATCGGGCTCCTACGAGCAGTACTTC,CASSLSGSYEQYF
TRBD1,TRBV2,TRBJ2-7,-,TGTGCCAGCACCTGGCAGGGGGCGGGGGAGCAGTACTTC,CASTWQGAGEQYF
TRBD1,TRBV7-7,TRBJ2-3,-,TGTGCCAGCAGCTTACTTACAGGGGCCGATACGCAGTATTTT,CASSLLTGADTQYF
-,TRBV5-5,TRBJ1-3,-,TGTGCCAGCAGCTTGGACAGGTTCTCTGGAAACACCATATATTTT,CASSLDRFSGNTIYF
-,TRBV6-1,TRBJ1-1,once,TGTGCCAGCAGTGAACCGGACAGACTTGAAGCTTTCTTT,CASSEPDRLEAFF
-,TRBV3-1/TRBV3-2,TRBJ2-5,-,TGTGCCAGCAGCCGAGGGGGTGGCGGCGTGTCTCAGACCCAGTACTTC,CASSRGGGGVSQTQYF
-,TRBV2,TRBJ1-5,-,TGTGCCAGCAGTGAAGACCTAAATCAGCCCCAGCATTTT,CASSEDLNQPQHF
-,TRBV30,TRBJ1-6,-,TGTGCCTGGAGTTCAATCAGGGGCCGGAATTCACCCCTCCACTTT,CAWSSIRGRNSPLHF
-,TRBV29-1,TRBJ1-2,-,TGCAGCGTTGTTGCGGGATACGGCTACACCTTC,CSVVAGYGYTF
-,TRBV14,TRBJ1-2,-,TGTGCCAGCAGCATCCCCTTCTACAGAACCAACTATGGCTACACCTTC,CASSIPFYRTNYGYTF
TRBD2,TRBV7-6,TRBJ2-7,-,TGTGCCAGCAGCCGCGGGACTAGCGGAACCTACGAGCAGTACTTC,CASSRGTSGTYEQYF
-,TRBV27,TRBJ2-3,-,TGTGCCAGCAGTCCATGGAGGAACACAGATACGCAGTATTTT,CASSPWRNTDTQYF
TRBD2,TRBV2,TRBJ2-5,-,TGTGCCAGCAGTGTGGGACTAGCGGAGCAGAGGGAGACCCAGTACTTC,CASSVGLAEQRETQYF
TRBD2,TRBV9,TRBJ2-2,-,TGTGCCAGCAGCGCCCCTAGCGGGGGGCCAAACACCGGGGAGCTGTTTTTT,CASSAPSGGPNTGELFF
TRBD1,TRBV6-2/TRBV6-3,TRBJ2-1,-,TGTGCCAGCAGTTACCGGACAGGGTGGGCCAATGAGCAGTTCTTC,CASSYRTGWANEQFF
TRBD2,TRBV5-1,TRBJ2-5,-,TGCGCCAGCAGCTTGGTACTAGCGGGGGGCCAGGGGGAGACCCAGTACTTC,CASSLVLAGGQGETQYF